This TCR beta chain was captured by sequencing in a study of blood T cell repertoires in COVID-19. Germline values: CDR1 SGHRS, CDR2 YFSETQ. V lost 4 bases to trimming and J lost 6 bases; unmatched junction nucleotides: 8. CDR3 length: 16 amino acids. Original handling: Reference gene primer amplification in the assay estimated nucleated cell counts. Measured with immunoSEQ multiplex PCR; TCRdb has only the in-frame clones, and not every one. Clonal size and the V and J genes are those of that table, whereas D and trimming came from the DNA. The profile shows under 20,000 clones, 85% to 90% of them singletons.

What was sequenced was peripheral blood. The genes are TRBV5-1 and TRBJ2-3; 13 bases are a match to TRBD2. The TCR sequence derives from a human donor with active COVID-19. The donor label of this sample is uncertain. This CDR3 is CASSRRLAGGGDTQYF. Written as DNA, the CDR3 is TGCGCCAGCAGCCGGAGACTAGCGGGGGGCGGGGATACGCAGTATTTT.